A single sample is the source of the 25 T cell receptor beta chains below, sequenced in a study of T cell responses to AZD1222 COVID-19 vaccine. Using immunoSEQ multiplex PCR, the repertoire was profiled, and TCRdb retains in-frame clones only, with some absent. Counted here are about 94,000 clones, less than 85% occurring once; the ten biggest clones make up 4.5%. The sequencing used peripheral blood, collected 28 days after the second AZD1222 dose. The source is an adult who received the AZD1222 COVID-19 vaccine.

The sample holds one count of this clone. CDR3 residues: CATSGGSSSKGNEQFF. The CDR3 bases are TGTGCCACCAGTGGAGGGTCTAGTTCCAAAGGGAATGAGCAGTTCTTC. This chain connects TRBV24-1 to TRBJ2-1; TRBD2 might be the D (5 bases). The CDR3 has 16 residues. V gave up 5 bases and J gave up 7 bases, with 20 bases separating them. The germline gives CDR1 KGHDR, CDR2 SFDVKD.

The chain is built from TRBV6-5 and TRBJ2-7; D is ambiguous. Germline loops: CDR1 MNHEY, CDR2 SVGAGI. Trimming shortened V by 2 bases and J by 1 base, and 9 bases separated the two germline ends. The CDR3 runs 14 residues. The CDR3 protein is CASSYGFWSYEQYF. CDR3 in DNA: TGTGCCAGCAGTTACGGGTTCTGGTCCTACGAGCAGTACTTC.

This rearrangement joins TRBV7-8 to TRBJ2-1, with 10 bases that match TRBD2. Germline V gene lookup returns CDR1 SGHVS and CDR2 FQNEAQ. J lost 8 bases, V lost 1 base, and 20 bases had no gene match. CDR3 length: 20 amino acids. This CDR3 is CASSLGTGLATALHSDEQFF. In DNA form, the CDR3 reads TGTGCCAGCAGCTTAGGAACGGGACTAGCGACAGCTTTACACTCGGATGAGCAGTTCTTC.

The chain carries TRBV2 and TRBJ2-1; maybe TRBD1 (5 bases). The germline V gene encodes CDR1 SNHLY and CDR2 FYNNEI. CDR3 length equals 12 residues. The V and J ends lost 6 bases and 12 bases respectively, with 15 bases between them. This chain's CDR3 is CASRTETVRQFF. The CDR3 DNA reads as TGTGCCAGCAGGACCGAGACAGTACGGCAGTTCTTC.

Only one count was recorded for this clone. The gene calls are TRBV30 and TRBJ2-5; perhaps TRBD2 as D (6 bases). The CDR3 sequence is 18 residues long. V shed 0 bases and J shed 5 bases, with 25 bases lying between them. CDR1 is GTSNPN, CDR2 SVGIG, per germline (reference sequence). This CDR3 is CAWSVLVLGGSNGETQYF. The CDR3 DNA is TGTGCCTGGAGTGTACTAGTGTTGGGAGGATCAAACGGGGAGACCCAGTACTTC.

This chain links TRBV29-1 with TRBJ1-4; D is possibly TRBD1 (6 bases). V lost 7 bases and J 8 bases, leaving 17 bases between the germline ends. CDR1 is SQVTM, CDR2 ANQGSEA, per germline. The CDR3 loop spans 13 amino acids. CDR3 protein: CSALWGAGEKLFF. CDR3 bases: TGCAGCGCCCTCTGGGGGGCAGGGGAAAAACTGTTTTTT.

In nucleotides, the CDR3 is TGTGCCAGCAAGGGACGGAGGATCGGGGAGCTGTTTTTT. Translation gives CASKGRRIGELFF. The chain recombines TRBV27 with TRBJ2-2; D could derive from TRBD1 or TRBD2 (5 bases each). The CDR3 runs 13 residues. V was shortened by 7 bases and J by 7 bases, with 13 bases between the two germline ends. Germline loops: CDR1 MNHEY, CDR2 SMNVEV (reference sequence).

As regards this clone: Other DNA sequences in this sample translate to the same CDR3. This sequence joins TRBV5-1 and TRBJ1-1, with a possible D match to TRBD1 (5 bases). Germline V CDR1 and CDR2: SGHRS, YFSETQ. The CDR3 has 14 residues. Deletions cut 4 bases from V and 1 base from J, with 11 bases between. The CDR3 reads CASSLDGGNTEAFF. The CDR3 DNA is TGCGCCAGCAGCCTAGACGGGGGGAACACTGAAGCTTTCTTT.

The chain is built from TRBV2 and TRBJ1-2, with unresolved D. Germline-derived CDR1 and CDR2 are SNHLY and FYNNEI. V was clipped by 2 bases and J by 6 bases, with 13 bases between them. The CDR3 has 14 residues. The CDR3 loop reads CASSEIEGFHGYTF. The CDR3 DNA reads TGTGCCAGCAGTGAAATTGAAGGGTTTCATGGCTACACCTTC.

There are a few counts of this clone. The V gene is TRBV5-1, the J gene TRBJ1-1, with a weak D call TRBD1 (6 bases). Germline V gene data show CDR1 as SGHRS and CDR2 as YFSETQ. The germline V and J ends were trimmed by 0 bases and 5 bases, with 11 bases remaining between them. The CDR3 consists of 14 residues. CDR3 DNA sequence: TGCGCCAGCAGCTTGGCGCGGGGGCGGACTGAAGCTTTCTTT. It yields the protein CASSLARGRTEAFF.

This chain links TRBV5-1 with TRBJ2-2; 7 bases are shared with TRBD2. J was trimmed by 6 bases and V by 4 bases; bases with no gene match: 18. This CDR3 has 18 amino acids. CDR1 is SGHRS and CDR2 is YFSETQ in the germline V gene. The CDR3 DNA is TGCGCCAGCAGCCCGAGGCGAATATCGGGAGGCCCGGCCGGGGAGCTGTTTTTT. This translates into CASSPRRISGGPAGELFF. The full variable domain, completed using reference TRBV5-1 and TRBJ2-2, is KAGVTQTPRYLIKTRGQQVTLSCSPISGHRSVSWYQQTPGQGLQFLFEYFSETQRNKGNFPGRFSGRQFSNSRSEMNVSTLELGDSALYLCASSPRRISGGPAGELFFGEGSRLTVL.

The chain combines TRBV5-6 with TRBJ1-1; D gene ambiguous. Germline-derived CDR1 and CDR2 are SGHDT and YYEEEE. Trimming removed 0 bases from V and 8 bases from J, with 5 bases in between. This CDR3 has 11 amino acids. CDR3 nucleotide sequence: TGTGCCAGCAGCTTGGACCACGAAGCTTTCTTT. It specifies CASSLDHEAFF.

The chain is built from TRBV12-5 and TRBJ2-1, with D possibly being TRBD2 (5 bases). The V end was cut by 6 bases, the J end by 4 bases, with 16 bases between. From germline, CDR1 is LGHNT and CDR2 FRNRAP. The CDR3 length is 15 residues. Written as DNA, the CDR3 is TGTGCTAGTGGAAAATCCGGGAATCCTTACAATGAGCAGTTCTTC. This sequence encodes CASGKSGNPYNEQFF.

The chain carries TRBV5-1 and TRBJ2-5; D call uncertain. This CDR3 is 15 amino acids long. The V gene's germline CDR1 is SGHRS and CDR2 YFSETQ. The V gene lost 4 bases and the J gene lost 1 base, with 14 bases spanning the gap. CDR3 sequence reads: CASSLVPGLQETQYF. CDR3 DNA sequence: TGCGCCAGCAGCCTGGTTCCGGGCCTCCAAGAGACCCAGTACTTC.

The rearrangement uses TRBV18 and TRBJ2-1, with D tentatively TRBD2 (5 bases). This CDR3 comprises 14 residues. V was clipped by 3 bases and J by 3 bases, with 9 bases between them. The V gene's germline CDR1 is KGHSH and CDR2 LQKENI. CDR3 DNA sequence: TGTGCCAGCTCACCGGAGCGGCACTACAATGAGCAGTTCTTC. Encoded protein: CASSPERHYNEQFF.

The CDR3 loop reads CASRGGPRGYTF. CDR3 nucleotide sequence: TGTGCCAGCAGAGGAGGGCCAAGGGGCTACACCTTC. This chain joins TRBV2 and TRBJ1-2; D unclear. This CDR3 has 12 amino acids. V lost 6 bases, J lost 8 bases, and 13 bases lay in between. CDR1 is SNHLY, CDR2 FYNNEI, per germline.

This rearrangement joins TRBV7-2 to TRBJ2-7; TRBD2 matches at 7 bases. Looked up from germline, CDR1 is SGHTA and CDR2 is FQGNSA. The CDR3 is 15 residues long. The V segment lost 5 bases and the J segment 3 bases; nucleotides outside the gene matches: 10. For the CDR3, the DNA is TGTGCCAGCAGCCGTAAGCGGGATTTCTTCTACGAGCAGTACTTC. This encodes CASSRKRDFFYEQYF.

V and J are TRBV6-2 or TRBV6-3 and TRBJ2-1; TRBD1 matches 12 bases. Looked up from germline, CDR1 is MNHEY and CDR2 is SVGEGT. V shed 5 bases and J 6 bases; nucleotides not matched to a gene: 11. This CDR3 is 17 amino acids long. In nucleotides, the CDR3 is TGTGCCAGCAGTGCCGGGACAGGGGGCGGAGGGGGCAATGAGCAGTTCTTC. This translates into CASSAGTGGGGGNEQFF.

This chain connects TRBV24-1 to TRBJ2-2; D remains ambiguous. The CDR3 is 13 amino acids. The germline CDR1 and CDR2 sequences are KGHDR and SFDVKD. The V end lost 4 bases, the J end lost 1 base, and 3 bases lay between the germline ends. CDR3 bases: TGTGCCACCAGTGAACAGAACACCGGGGAGCTGTTTTTT. This sequence encodes CATSEQNTGELFF.

The rearrangement links TRBV18 to TRBJ1-1; no clear D gene. CDR1 is KGHSH, CDR2 LQKENI, per germline. The CDR3 contains 18 residues. V dropped 0 bases and J dropped 4 bases, with 21 bases sitting between them. CDR3 loop: CASSPPGSRPLESTEAFF. Written as DNA, the CDR3 is TGTGCCAGCTCACCACCAGGTTCTAGACCTCTGGAGAGCACTGAAGCTTTCTTT.

The J gene is TRBJ2-4, the V gene TRBV2, with D possibly matching TRBD1 (5 bases). The CDR3 runs 15 residues. CDR1 is SNHLY, CDR2 FYNNEI, per germline. With 0 bases removed from V and 3 bases from J, the gap between germline ends came to 9 bases. For the CDR3, the DNA is TGTGCCAGCAGTGAAGCAGGGGTAGGCAAAAACATTCAGTACTTC. This encodes CASSEAGVGKNIQYF.

V is TRBV19 and J is TRBJ2-2, with TRBD2 matching over 12 bases. The CDR3 has 15 residues. The V segment lost 5 bases and the J segment 7 bases; nucleotides outside the gene matches: 5. Germline assignment: CDR1 LNHDA and CDR2 SQIVND (reference sequence). CDR3 protein: CASSPSGRVDGELFF. The CDR3 DNA is TGTGCCAGTAGTCCTAGCGGGAGGGTTGACGGGGAGCTGTTTTTT.

V usage is TRBV11-2 and J usage is TRBJ2-7, with 8 bases identical to TRBD1. With V trimmed by 5 bases and J by 6 bases, 12 bases remained unmatched. The CDR3 loop spans 15 amino acids. The germline V gene has CDR1 SGHAT and CDR2 FQNNGV. CDR3 in DNA: TGTGCCAGCAGCCCAACCGGGACAGGAGCCCGCGAGCAGTACTTC. This gives the protein CASSPTGTGAREQYF.

V is TRBV11-2 and J is TRBJ2-2, with a possible D match to TRBD1 (5 bases). Germline V gene sequence: CDR1 SGHAT, CDR2 FQNNGV. V dropped 2 bases and J dropped 0 bases, with 16 bases sitting between them. The CDR3 length is 18 residues. CDR3 DNA sequence: TGTGCCAGCAGCTTAAGGGGTCAAATTGGAACGAACACCGGGGAGCTGTTTTTT. It yields the protein CASSLRGQIGTNTGELFF.

This clone showed up just once. The chain couples TRBV27 to TRBJ1-1; 9 bases line up with TRBD1. CDR1 MNHEY and CDR2 SMNVEV come from the germline V gene (reference sequence). With V trimmed by 4 bases and J by 7 bases, 10 bases remained unmatched. This CDR3 has 15 amino acids. The chain's CDR3 is CASSSSVQGAGEAFF. The CDR3 nucleotides are TGTGCCAGCAGTTCCAGCGTACAGGGGGCAGGTGAAGCTTTCTTT.